The clone carrying this T cell receptor (beta chain) has ten or more counts. The target antigen is unknown. These data are taken from a study of T cell repertoires in cytomegalovirus infection. Broader study findings: Carriage of CMV together with the relevant HLA was identifiable through cumulative public TCR beta family frequency.

Trimming cost V 8 bases and J 9 bases; bases outside gene matches: 11. The germline V gene has CDR1 SGHVS and CDR2 FNYEAQ. The CDR3 length is 15 residues. One entry per CDR3 protein results from TCRdb running MiXCR on the reads. The sample contains tens of thousands of distinct CDR3 sequences, 4% of which appear only once. V usage is TRBV7-6 and J usage is TRBJ2-1; 12 bases agree with TRBD2. Sequencing used PBMCs. This TCR derives from a human donor in good health (CMV status not recorded). Some clones in this sample may be carry-over from other donors' samples. In DNA, the CDR3 is TGTGCCAGCCAGGGACTAGCGGGTCCAAGGGGTGAGCAGTTCTTC. It yields the protein CASQGLAGPRGEQFF. Filled out from reference TRBV7-6 and TRBJ2-1, the complete variable domain reads GAGVSQSPRYKVTKRGQDVALRCDPISGHVSLYWYRQALGQGPEFLTYFNYEAQQDKSGLPNDRFSAERPEGSISTLTIQRTEQRDSAMYRCASQGLAGPRGEQFFGPGTRLTVL.